This T cell receptor beta chain comes out of a study of T cell changes during pregnancy in multiple sclerosis (dated by TCRdb to about 2019). At the level of the whole study: The study looked at changes in the T cell repertoire across pregnancy in women with multiple sclerosis.

The CDR3 has 15 amino acids, counting the end cysteine and phenylalanine. Left in the record is the CDR3 DNA by itself, 45 bases read in frame from the first base. Between the V and J ends, shortened by 6 bases and 4 bases respectively, the junction contains 17 bases. The germline V gene encodes CDR1 SGHVS and CDR2 FQNEAQ. Notes on this clone: There is no known antigen for this receptor. Base qualities are not provided; no much larger clone lies one nucleotide away.

Library prep was done by the immunoSEQ multiplex PCR assay. The source is immuneACCESS, and TCRdb retained only in-frame sequences with V and J called. Part of the clones is not carried over; for the studies checked, unresolved V genes explain less than half of this, and the remainder is unexplained. This sample is represented by some 50,000 clones; 95% of them were singletons. 5.5% to 7% of the sample is in the top ten clones. The clonotype comes from a female donor with multiple sclerosis, enrolled in a pregnancy study. Rearrangement joined TRBV7-8 to TRBJ2-3; the D gene assignment is ambiguous. The input for sequencing was CD8+ T cells from peripheral blood mononuclear cells, taken in the first trimester of pregnancy. This receptor carries the CDR3 CASRQTVVGSDTQYF. The base sequence is TGTGCCAGCAGACAGACGGTGGTTGGTTCAGATACGCAGTATTTT.